These 23 T cell receptor beta chains were sequenced from one sample in a study of cytotoxic CD8 clonotypes in ibrutinib-treated CLL. The repertoire was sequenced with immunoSEQ multiplex PCR; TCRdb's copy has only in-frame clones and lacks some. Of 110,000 to 150,000 clones listed, about 76% are singletons. The sample here was PBMCs, taken after 24 months of ibrutinib treatment. The source is a human donor with chronic lymphocytic leukemia.

This clone was seen a single time. The V and J genes are TRBV6-5 and TRBJ2-6; D uncertain. Germline V gene sequence: CDR1 MNHEY, CDR2 SVGAGI. The CDR3 loop spans 13 amino acids. Between the trimmed V and J ends, which lost 7 bases and 4 bases, there was a span of 8 bases. The CDR3 here is CASTFGGANVLTF. DNA of the CDR3: TGTGCCAGCACCTTCGGGGGGGCCAACGTCCTGACTTTC.

The gene calls are TRBV9 and TRBJ2-4, with 14 bases matching TRBD2. The CDR3 spans 17 residues. Germline V gene data show CDR1 as SGDLS and CDR2 as YYNGEE. V gave up 2 bases and J gave up 0 bases; unmatched junction bases: 1. CDR3 amino acids: CASSVGLAGAAKNIQYF. The CDR3 DNA is TGTGCCAGCAGCGTGGGACTAGCGGGGGCAGCCAAAAACATTCAGTACTTC.

The chain has TRBV18 and TRBJ2-5, with 7 bases fitting TRBD2. Germline V gives CDR1 KGHSH, CDR2 LQKENI. V lost 6 bases to trimming and J lost 5 bases; unmatched junction nucleotides: 9. The CDR3 contains 14 residues. This chain's CDR3 is CASSEASGWETQYF. CDR3 DNA: TGTGCCAGCTCGGAGGCTAGCGGATGGGAGACCCAGTACTTC.

The J gene is TRBJ1-1, the V gene TRBV29-1, with 7 bases aligning to TRBD1. V was clipped by 5 bases and J by 4 bases; unmatched bases: 10. Germline V gene sequence: CDR1 SQVTM, CDR2 ANQGSEA. The CDR3 is made up of 14 amino acids. In DNA, the CDR3 is TGCAGCGTTAGAAAACAGGGGATGGGCACTGAAGCTTTCTTT. Amino acid sequence: CSVRKQGMGTEAFF.

The V call is TRBV4-2, the J call TRBJ1-2; D is unclear. The CDR3 runs to 14 residues. Deletions cut 4 bases from V and 4 bases from J, with 13 bases between. Germline V gene data show CDR1 as LGHNA and CDR2 as YNFKEQ. The CDR3 here is CASSPGKSGYGYTF. Here the CDR3 DNA reads TGTGCCAGCAGCCCCGGGAAGTCGGGCTATGGCTACACCTTC.

V usage is TRBV4-2 and J usage is TRBJ2-3, with TRBD2 matching 12 bases. The V and J ends lost 10 bases and 6 bases, in that order; junction bases with no gene match: 8. The germline gives CDR1 LGHNA, CDR2 YNFKEQ. CDR3 length: 14 residues. The CDR3 is CATTTSGGSDTQYF. CDR3 DNA sequence: TGTGCCACAACGACTAGCGGGGGATCGGATACGCAGTATTTT.

This chain uses TRBV28 with TRBJ1-6; no reliable D call. V gave up 1 base and J gave up 5 bases, with 9 bases separating them. The germline gives CDR1 MDHEN, CDR2 SYDVKM. There are 15 residues in the CDR3. The CDR3 nucleotides are TGTGCCAGCAGTTTATCGGGGAAAAATAATTCACCCCTCCACTTT. Protein: CASSLSGKNNSPLHF.

The rearrangement uses TRBV29-1 and TRBJ2-2; no reliable D call. This CDR3 is 12 amino acids long. Germline loops: CDR1 SQVTM, CDR2 ANQGSEA. The V gene lost 5 bases and the J gene lost 6 bases, with 10 bases spanning the gap. CDR3 nucleotides: TGCAGCGTTTCCACCCACGCCGGGGAGCTGTTTTTT. Protein: CSVSTHAGELFF.

The chain has TRBV5-1 and TRBJ2-5, with 12 bases matching TRBD2. J gave up 5 bases and V 4 bases, and 12 bases lay outside the gene matches. The CDR3 extends over 17 amino acids. Germline V gives CDR1 SGHRS, CDR2 YFSETQ. For the CDR3, the DNA is TGCGCCAGCAGCCACCACCAACTAGCGGGGGGAGGTGAGACCCAGTACTTC. As protein: CASSHHQLAGGGETQYF.

This clone is labeled medium-sized. This chain links TRBV6-1 with TRBJ2-5; 9 bases agree with TRBD1. The CDR3 is 14 residues long. The junction had 7 bases not matched to a gene; V was cut back by 7 bases and J by 4 bases. The V gene's germline CDR1 is MNHNS and CDR2 SASEGT. CDR3 amino acids: CASTSTGGGETQYF. CDR3 DNA sequence: TGTGCCAGCACATCAACAGGGGGCGGAGAGACCCAGTACTTC.

The gene calls are TRBV4-3 and TRBJ1-1, with no clear D. Looked up from germline, CDR1 is LGHNA and CDR2 is YSLEER. Trimming left V 0 bases short and J 11 bases short, with 13 bases between. This CDR3 has 13 amino acids. This CDR3 is CASSQDVAEWAFF. The CDR3 region has the DNA TGCGCCAGCAGCCAAGATGTAGCAGAATGGGCTTTCTTT.

The chain uses TRBV9 and TRBJ2-1, with 10 nucleotides matching TRBD2. Germline V gene lookup returns CDR1 SGDLS and CDR2 YYNGEE. V dropped 0 bases and J dropped 8; count of bases not matched to a gene: 11. The CDR3 extends over 17 amino acids. In DNA form, the CDR3 reads TGTGCCAGCAGCGTAGGGAGCGGGAGGGCCGAGGTCGATGAGCAGTTCTTC. It encodes CASSVGSGRAEVDEQFF.

This chain joins TRBV15 and TRBJ1-2; possibly TRBD1 for D (6 bases). The germline V and J ends were trimmed by 4 bases and 3 bases, with 12 bases remaining between them. CDR1 LNHNV and CDR2 YYDKDF come from the germline V gene (reference sequence). The length of the CDR3 is 14 residues. In DNA form, the CDR3 reads TGTGCCACCAGCACAGACACAGGGTACTATGGCTACACCTTC. Its protein product is CATSTDTGYYGYTF.

Written as DNA, the CDR3 is TGCAGCGTTGAGGCAGGGGGTGGCTACACCTTC. It is translated as CSVEAGGGYTF. The chain combines TRBV29-1 with TRBJ1-2, with TRBD1 matching 7 bases. The ends lost 3 bases at V and 7 bases at J; junction bases unmatched: 2. Germline values: CDR1 SQVTM, CDR2 ANQGSEA. The CDR3 contains 11 residues.

The rearrangement joins TRBV27 to TRBJ1-6; 9 bases align to TRBD1. CDR1 is MNHEY, CDR2 SMNVEV, per germline (reference sequence). Unmatched junction bases numbered 2, after V lost 2 bases and J lost 0 bases. The CDR3 sequence is 17 residues long. This CDR3 is CASSLGTGNSYNSPLHF. The CDR3 DNA sequence: TGTGCCAGCAGTTTAGGGACAGGGAACTCCTATAATTCACCCCTCCACTTT.

This chain connects TRBV29-1 to TRBJ2-3; a weak D match, TRBD2 (6 bases). The CDR3 is 14 amino acids. Germline CDR1 SQVTM, CDR2 ANQGSEA. V was cut by 6 bases and J by 3 bases, with 16 bases left in between. CDR3 DNA: TGCAGCGTGGCGGGACGACGAAGTACAGATACGCAGTATTTT. Translated: CSVAGRRSTDTQYF.

There are a few counts of this clone. The chain recombines TRBV5-4 with TRBJ2-7, with D perhaps TRBD2 (6 bases). The V end lost 0 bases, the J end lost 6 bases, and 13 bases lay between the germline ends. Germline loops: CDR1 SGHNT, CDR2 YYREEE (reference sequence). The CDR3 loop spans 14 amino acids. CDR3 sequence reads: CASSLGGGAAEQYF. CDR3 nucleotides: TGTGCCAGCAGCTTGGGGGGCGGGGCCGCCGAGCAGTACTTC.

This chain's CDR3 is CASSRQGVGPEQYF. The CDR3 DNA sequence: TGTGCCAGCAGCCGACAGGGGGTCGGGCCCGAGCAGTACTTC. The gene calls are TRBV7-9 and TRBJ2-7, with 9 bases lining up with TRBD1. V gave up 5 bases and J gave up 6 bases; unmatched junction bases: 8. CDR3 length: 14 amino acids. Germline V gene data show CDR1 as SEHNR and CDR2 as FQNEAQ (reference sequence). Using reference TRBV7-9 and TRBJ2-7 for the parts outside the CDR3, the full variable domain is DTGVSQNPRHKITKRGQNVTFRCDPISEHNRLYWYRQTLGQGPEFLTYFQNEAQLEKSRLLSDRFSAERPKGSFSTLEIQRTEQGDSAMYLCASSRQGVGPEQYFGPGTRLTVT.

This clone was counted a single time. V gene TRBV2 combines with J gene TRBJ2-7; TRBD2 might be the D (6 bases). V dropped 6 bases and J dropped 6 bases, with 6 bases sitting between them. The CDR3 covers 10 residues. Germline V gene sequence: CDR1 SNHLY, CDR2 FYNNEI. The CDR3, as DNA: TGTGCCAGCAGGGGGGGCGAGCAGTACTTC. Its protein product is CASRGGEQYF. Full variable domain (remainder filled in from reference TRBV2 and TRBJ2-7): EPEVTQTPSHQVTQMGQEVILRCVPISNHLYFYWYRQILGQKVEFLVSFYNNEISEKSEIFDDQFSVERPDGSNFTLKIRSTKLEDSAMYFCASRGGEQYFGPGTRLTVT.

The chain combines TRBV6-5 with TRBJ2-7; perhaps TRBD2 as D (6 bases). CDR3 length equals 15 residues. Germline V lookup: CDR1 MNHEY, CDR2 SVGAGI. Trimming took off 10 bases at V and 3 bases at J, with 22 bases between the two ends. CDR3: CATRRGRLFGYEQYF. The CDR3 DNA reads as TGTGCCACCCGGAGGGGCCGGCTGTTTGGCTACGAGCAGTACTTC.

The chain carries TRBV28 and TRBJ2-1, with TRBD1 as a possible D gene (5 bases). Trimming took 7 bases from V and 9 from J, leaving 13 bases between them. CDR3 length: 12 amino acids. Germline loops: CDR1 MDHEN, CDR2 SYDVKM. CDR3 sequence (DNA): TGTGCCAGCACCTACTGGGGCGGTGAGCAGTTCTTC. Amino acid sequence: CASTYWGGEQFF.

This clone was picked up one time. The chain recombines TRBV7-2 with TRBJ2-3, with D unresolved. Trimming pared 1 base from V and 3 bases from J, leaving 8 bases between. The CDR3 length is 14 residues. From germline, CDR1 is SGHTA and CDR2 FQGNSA. The CDR3 sequence: CASSLGRGTDTQYF. In DNA, the CDR3 is TGTGCCAGCAGCTTAGGGAGAGGAACAGATACGCAGTATTTT.

The rearrangement uses TRBV19 and TRBJ1-4; maybe TRBD1 (5 bases). This CDR3 has 14 residues. CDR1 and CDR2 (germline): LNHDA, SQIVND (reference sequence). Trimming took 9 bases from V and 5 from J, leaving 16 bases between them. The CDR3 coding sequence is TGTGCCAGCCGCTTGGCGGGGCCGAATGAAAAACTGTTTTTT. This codes for CASRLAGPNEKLFF.